Below, 9 T cell receptor beta chains from the same sample are listed, as sequenced in a study of T cells in Graves' hyperthyroidism and ophthalmopathy. Using RNA transcripts as the source, TCR beta CDR3 regions were amplified. The TCR CDR3 first-round RT-PCR relied on the HTBI primer set. TCRdb re-derived calls from the multiplex PCR reads in MiXCR, one entry per CDR3 protein. The sample lists fewer than 400,000 distinct CDR3 sequences; less than 20% were seen once. The sequenced sample consisted of blood. The receptors were gathered from a woman between 18 and 29 years old with Graves' hyperthyroidism that later progressed to Graves' ophthalmopathy.

This clonotype was counted ten times or more. J is TRBJ2-1 and V is TRBV7-2; D may be TRBD1 or TRBD2 (5 bases each). The CDR3 consists of 14 residues. CDR1 and CDR2 (germline): SGHTA, FQGNSA. The V gene lost 2 bases and the J gene lost 2 bases, with 7 bases spanning the gap. In nucleotides, the CDR3 is TGTGCCAGCAGCTTAACGGGGCCCTACAATGAGCAGTTCTTC. Encoded protein: CASSLTGPYNEQFF.

This clonotype was detected ten times or more. The chain couples TRBV6-6 to TRBJ2-1; 13 bases fit TRBD2. The CDR3 consists of 17 residues. Germline V gene data show CDR1 as MNHNY and CDR2 as SVGAGI (reference sequence). Trimming cost V 1 base and J 10 bases; bases outside gene matches: 10. The CDR3 DNA is TGTGCCAGCAGTTACTTGTCTACTAGCGGGAGGGCCGAGGAGCAGTTCTTC. Its protein product is CASSYLSTSGRAEEQFF.

In nucleotides, the CDR3 is TGTGCCTGGGAGGGTAAGGACCAAGAGACCCAGTACTTC. It is translated as CAWEGKDQETQYF. The chain has TRBV30 and TRBJ2-5; maybe TRBD2 (5 bases). The CDR3 is made up of 13 amino acids. The germline V gene has CDR1 GTSNPN and CDR2 SVGIG (reference sequence). The germline V and J ends were trimmed by 5 bases and 0 bases, with 10 bases remaining between them.

This clonotype has a handful of counts. The V gene is TRBV7-9, the J gene TRBJ2-7; 7 nucleotides match TRBD2. From germline, CDR1 is SEHNR and CDR2 FQNEAQ (reference sequence). V trimming: 6 bases; J trimming: 0 bases; junction bases outside the gene matches: 5. The CDR3 loop spans 14 amino acids. The CDR3 DNA follows: TGTGCCAGCAGGGGGGGGGGGGTCTCCTACGAGCAGTACTTC. It codes for CASRGGGVSYEQYF.

This clonotype has a count of ten or more. The rearrangement uses TRBV30 and TRBJ1-2, with D hard to call. Germline CDR1 and CDR2: GTSNPN and SVGIG (reference sequence). The CDR3 has 15 residues. V lost 2 bases to trimming and J lost 4 bases, with 17 bases between them. CDR3 amino acids: CAWSTFRPAGYGYTF. As DNA, the CDR3 is TGTGCCTGGAGTACTTTCCGCCCCGCTGGCTATGGCTACACCTTC.

This clonotype was recorded at least ten times. The J gene is TRBJ1-2, the V gene TRBV20-1; TRBD1 matches at 8 bases. The CDR3 covers 13 residues. The V and J ends lost 1 base and 2 bases, in that order; junction bases with no gene match: 0. Germline lookup yields CDR1 DFQATT and CDR2 SNEGSKA (reference sequence). The CDR3 is CSARGTGNYGYTF. For the CDR3, the DNA is TGCAGTGCTAGAGGGACAGGGAACTATGGCTACACCTTC.

For this clonotype: This may come from a read error, since a much larger clone is one base off. This chain joins TRBV24-1 and TRBJ2-5; the D gene is possibly TRBD2 (6 bases). This CDR3 region has 17 residues. The V end lost 5 bases, the J end lost 3 bases, and 21 bases lay between the germline ends. Germline CDR1 and CDR2: KGHDR and SFDVKD. Here the CDR3 DNA reads TGTGCCACCAGTGTTTCCATCCGAAGTGGCGGGAAAGAGACCCAGTACTTC. Encoded protein: CATSVSIRSGGKETQYF.

The chain couples TRBV9 to TRBJ1-6; D unclear. The length of the CDR3 is 15 residues. The germline V gene has CDR1 SGDLS and CDR2 YYNGEE. V lost 0 bases to trimming and J lost 6 bases, with 10 bases between them. The CDR3 region is CASSVAGNPNSPLHF. The CDR3 DNA sequence: TGTGCCAGCAGCGTAGCGGGGAACCCTAATTCACCCCTCCACTTT.

There are many counts of this clonotype. The chain joins TRBV6-1 to TRBJ2-7; 11 nucleotides agree with TRBD1. The ends lost 7 bases at V and 6 bases at J; junction bases unmatched: 8. Germline CDR1 and CDR2: MNHNS and SASEGT. The CDR3 loop spans 14 amino acids. CDR3 sequence reads: CASNPGQGAIEQYF. The CDR3 DNA is TGTGCCAGCAACCCCGGACAGGGGGCTATCGAGCAGTACTTC.